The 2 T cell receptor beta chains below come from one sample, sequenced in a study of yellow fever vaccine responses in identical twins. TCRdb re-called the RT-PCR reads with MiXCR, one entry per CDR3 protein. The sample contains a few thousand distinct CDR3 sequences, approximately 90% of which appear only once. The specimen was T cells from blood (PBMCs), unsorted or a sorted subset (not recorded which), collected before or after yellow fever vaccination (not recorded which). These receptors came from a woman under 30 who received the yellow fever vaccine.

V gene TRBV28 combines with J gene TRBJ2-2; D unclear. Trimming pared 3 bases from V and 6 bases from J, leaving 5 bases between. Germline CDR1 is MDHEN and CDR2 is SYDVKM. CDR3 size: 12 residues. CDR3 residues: CASSFWPGELFF. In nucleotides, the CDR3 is TGTGCCAGCAGTTTTTGGCCCGGGGAGCTGTTTTTT.

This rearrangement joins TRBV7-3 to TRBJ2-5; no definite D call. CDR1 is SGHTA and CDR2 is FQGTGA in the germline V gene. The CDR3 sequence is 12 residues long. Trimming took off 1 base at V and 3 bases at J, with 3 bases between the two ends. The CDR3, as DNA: TGTGCCAGCAGCTTAATGAAAGAGACCCAGTACTTC. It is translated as CASSLMKETQYF. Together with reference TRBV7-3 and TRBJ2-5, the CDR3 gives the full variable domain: GAGVSQTPSNKVTEKGKYVELRCDPISGHTALYWYRQSLGQGPEFLIYFQGTGAADDSGLPNDRFFAVRPEGSVSTLKIQRTERGDSAVYLCASSLMKETQYFGPGTRLLVL.